This T cell receptor beta chain derives from a study of molecular identifiers for immune sequencing clone quantification. TCRdb independently ran MiXCR on the PCR reads; one entry per CDR3 protein. The sample shows about 640,000 distinct CDR3 sequences, about 20% of them seen only once. The CDR3 spans 15 residues. Trimming pared 4 bases from V and 0 bases from J, leaving 13 bases between. In germline, CDR1 is LGHDT, CDR2 YNNKEL (reference sequence). On this clonotype itself: This may stem from a read error, because a much larger clone lies one nucleotide away. The final CDR3 position lacks the conserved phenylalanine or tryptophan, pointing to a likely read error.

Libraries from naive CD8 cells were generated from approximately 20,000 to 1,000,000 sorted cells (with 10%, 30% or 50% RNA). This sequence originates from a human donor in good health. Some libraries in this study had Jurkat cell RNA spiked in. Material: naive CD8+ T cells from blood, with Jurkat cell RNA spiked in. The sample's subset: FACS-sorted CD8+CD4-CCR7+CD45RA+ naive T cells. The V call is TRBV3-1, the J call TRBJ2-7, with D possibly being TRBD1 (6 bases). CDR3 DNA: TGTGCCAGCAGCCCCCGGGACAAACCCTCCTACGAGCAGTACTCC. Translating gives CASSPRDKPSYEQYS.